This TCR beta chain was obtained from a study of T cell responses to AZD1222 COVID-19 vaccine. Produced via immunoSEQ multiplex PCR; TCRdb's table is partial and in-frame only. The repertoire has 95,000 to 150,000 clones, approximately 85% of them found once; the top ten carry over 5.5%. The CDR3 has 13 amino acids. Germline assignment: CDR1 SGHVS and CDR2 FQNEAQ. V lost 3 bases to trimming and J lost 1 base, with 6 bases between them. The TCR was taken from an adult in good health. The V gene is TRBV7-8, the J gene TRBJ1-1; D remains ambiguous. The sample consisted of peripheral blood, taken on day 0 of AZD1222 vaccination. The CDR3: CASSFGSNTEAFF. Written as DNA, the CDR3 is TGTGCCAGCAGCTTCGGGTCGAACACTGAAGCTTTCTTT.